The 10 T cell receptor beta chains listed next were all sequenced from one sample in a study of early T cells in non-severe SARS-CoV-2 infection. TCRdb re-analysed the 5' RACE reads in MiXCR, keeping a single row per CDR3 protein. Of tens of thousands of distinct CDR3 sequences listed, 12% are singletons. The material sequenced was whole blood. The receptors were sampled from an adult who was a healthcare worker with PCR-confirmed SARS-CoV-2 infection or an uninfected control (not recorded which).

CDR3 DNA sequence: TGTGCCAGCAGTTTCCCGGGAGAGCAGTACTTC. Encoded protein: CASSFPGEQYF. The chain has TRBV28 and TRBJ2-7; D possibly corresponds to TRBD2 (5 bases). The V end lost 3 bases, the J end lost 7 bases, and 7 bases lay between the germline ends. The CDR3 spans 11 residues. CDR1 and CDR2 from the germline V gene are MDHEN and SYDVKM.

This clonotype has ten or more counts. The chain joins TRBV3-1 to TRBJ2-7; TRBD2 might be the D (6 bases). Germline CDR1 reads LGHDT; CDR2 reads YNNKEL (reference sequence). The CDR3 runs 13 residues. The V end was cut by 4 bases, the J end by 10 bases, with 17 bases between. CDR3 DNA: TGTGCCAGCAGCCTCACCCCGGAGGGGATACAGTACTTC. Its protein product is CASSLTPEGIQYF.

This clonotype was counted only a few times. CDR3 sequence: CASSRQDQETQYF. The CDR3, as DNA: TGTGCCAGCAGTCGACAGGACCAAGAGACCCAGTACTTC. The chain has TRBV25-1 and TRBJ2-5, with D possibly TRBD1 on 6 matching bases. V gave up 5 bases and J gave up 0 bases, with 7 bases separating them. CDR1 is MGHDK and CDR2 is SYGVNS in the germline V gene. The length of the CDR3 is 13 residues. Supplemented by reference TRBV25-1 and TRBJ2-5, the full variable domain reads EADIYQTPRYLVIGTGKKITLECSQTMGHDKMYWYQQDPGMELHLIHYSYGVNSTEKGDLSSESTVSRIRTEHFPLTLESARPSHTSQYLCASSRQDQETQYFGPGTRLLVL.

This clonotype appeared a few times. CDR3 loop: CASSQDPRSEAFF. The CDR3 bases are TGTGCCAGCAGCCAAGACCCGAGGAGTGAAGCTTTCTTT. The chain combines TRBV3-1 with TRBJ1-1, with unresolved D. The length of the CDR3 is 13 residues. CDR1 and CDR2 (germline): LGHDT, YNNKEL (reference sequence). V gave up 0 bases and J gave up 7 bases, with 9 bases separating them.

This clonotype came up many times. The chain recombines TRBV20-1 with TRBJ1-1; D uncertain. The germline gives CDR1 DFQATT, CDR2 SNEGSKA (reference sequence). The CDR3 is 13 amino acids. Trimming removed 6 bases at V and 1 base at J, with 12 bases between. Here the CDR3 DNA reads TGCAGTGCGCCCAAGAACCCGAACACTGAAGCTTTCTTT. It encodes CSAPKNPNTEAFF.

In this sample, this clonotype turned up many times. The rearrangement links TRBV19 to TRBJ2-1, with 7 bases aligning to TRBD2. J was trimmed by 4 bases and V by 3 bases; bases with no gene match: 6. The CDR3 sequence is 15 residues long. Per the germline V gene, CDR1 is LNHDA and CDR2 is SQIVND (reference sequence). CDR3 sequence reads: CASSISSGVYNEQFF. The CDR3 bases are TGTGCCAGTAGTATCTCTAGCGGAGTATACAATGAGCAGTTCTTC.

This chain uses TRBV5-4 with TRBJ2-4, with a possible D match to TRBD2 (5 bases). The CDR3 extends over 13 amino acids. V shed 3 bases and J shed 8 bases, with 12 bases lying between them. Per germline, CDR1 SGHNT and CDR2 YYREEE (reference sequence). In DNA form, the CDR3 reads TGTGCCAGCAGCTGGAAGAGGGAAGACATTCAGTACTTC. This sequence encodes CASSWKREDIQYF.

J is TRBJ1-2 and V is TRBV5-8, with 8 bases aligning to TRBD1. Germline CDR1 and CDR2: SGHTS and YDEGEE. The trim removed 2 bases at V and 3 bases at J, leaving 0 bases unmatched. The CDR3 contains 13 residues. Here the CDR3 reads CASSFRGHYGYTF. The DNA of the CDR3 is TGTGCCAGCAGCTTCAGGGGGCACTATGGCTACACCTTC.

This clonotype was detected ten times or more. This rearrangement joins TRBV7-6 to TRBJ2-2; 13 positions agree with TRBD2. V shed 4 bases, J shed 1 base, and the junction held 6 bases outside the gene matches. CDR3 length: 18 residues. Germline CDR1 reads SGHVS; CDR2 reads FNYEAQ. CDR3 nucleotides: TGTGCCAGCAGCTCTCGACTAGCGGGAGGACAGAACACCGGGGAGCTGTTTTTT. The encoded protein is CASSSRLAGGQNTGELFF.

This clonotype was picked up a small number of times. This rearrangement joins TRBV9 to TRBJ2-1, with 11 bases fitting TRBD2. The V segment lost 0 bases and the J segment 8 bases; nucleotides outside the gene matches: 4. The germline V gene has CDR1 SGDLS and CDR2 YYNGEE. The CDR3 is 15 residues long. CDR3 nucleotide sequence: TGTGCCAGCAGCGTAGCTACTAGCGGGAGCCATGAGCAGTTCTTC. Translation: CASSVATSGSHEQFF.